Presented here are 13 T cell receptor beta chains from one specimen sequenced in a study of Graves' ophthalmopathy and Graves' hyperthyroidism (dated by TCRdb to between 2017 and 2018). The sample was run on an Illumina HiSeq 2000. For repertoire sequencing, TCR beta CDR3 regions were amplified from RNA transcripts. HTBI primers and the Qiagen OneStep RT-PCR kit were used in a first-round RT-PCR, which was followed by a second-round multiplex PCR, size selection and purification. TCRdb redid the processing of the public reads, applying fastp at Q25 and MiXCR, and retained in-frame beta chains. One record per CDR3 amino acid sequence lists the most common genes and DNA. This sample gives roughly 420,000 distinct CDR3 sequences in total; over 20% of them show up just once. Clones ranked in the top ten supply around 3.2% of the sample. Sequencing input: peripheral blood. These receptors were taken from a woman in her late teens or twenties with stable Graves' hyperthyroidism. Donor details come from another sample of the same person, matched by shared clones.

This chain links TRBV20-1 with TRBJ2-4; 12 bases line up with TRBD2. V trimming: 4 bases; J trimming: 1 base; junction bases outside the gene matches: 11. There are 18 residues in the CDR3. Germline-derived CDR1 and CDR2 are DFQATT and SNEGSKA (reference sequence). Here the CDR3 reads CSAKSGLAGGPAKNIQYF. The CDR3 coding sequence is TGCAGTGCTAAGTCTGGGCTAGCGGGAGGGCCGGCCAAAAACATTCAGTACTTC.

This clonotype was found many times. The chain carries TRBV6-1 and TRBJ1-5; D unresolved. The germline V gene has CDR1 MNHNS and CDR2 SASEGT. CDR3 length: 13 residues. Trimming cost V 6 bases and J 4 bases, with 10 bases left between them. CDR3 residues: CASREGANQPQHF. The CDR3 bases are TGTGCCAGCAGGGAGGGTGCTAATCAGCCCCAGCATTTT.

The table lists this clonotype with a count of one. V is TRBV11-2 and J is TRBJ1-2; D is unclear. CDR1 is SGHAT and CDR2 is FQNNGV in the germline V gene. The CDR3 consists of 12 residues. Trimming pared 1 base from V and 8 bases from J, leaving 8 bases between. The CDR3 here is CASSLVQEGYTF. The DNA for the CDR3 is TGTGCCAGCAGCTTAGTCCAAGAAGGCTACACCTTC.

The rearrangement links TRBV12-3 or TRBV12-4 to TRBJ1-2; D remains unclear. The CDR3 runs 16 residues. With 1 base removed from V and 3 bases from J, the gap between germline ends came to 15 bases. The CDR3 nucleotides read TGTGCCAGCAGTTTAGGGCCACCGGGTCCCCACTATGGCTACACCTTC. It yields the protein CASSLGPPGPHYGYTF.

This clonotype was seen repeatedly, ten times or more. The V and J genes are TRBV5-1 and TRBJ2-2, with 13 bases lining up with TRBD2. CDR1 and CDR2 (germline): SGHRS, YFSETQ. This CDR3 has 16 amino acids. The trim removed 4 bases at V and 3 bases at J, leaving 3 bases unmatched. CDR3 nucleotides: TGCGCCAGCAGCCCCACTAGCGGGAGGGACACCGGGGAGCTGTTTTTT. This encodes CASSPTSGRDTGELFF.

This clonotype was recorded at least ten times. The CDR3: CSARVPGRVETQYF. Written as DNA, the CDR3 is TGCAGTGCTAGGGTCCCCGGGAGGGTAGAGACCCAGTACTTC. The genes are TRBV20-1 and TRBJ2-5; 8 bases match TRBD2. Trimming cost V 3 bases and J 4 bases; bases outside gene matches: 7. This CDR3 is 14 amino acids long. The germline CDR1 and CDR2 sequences are DFQATT and SNEGSKA (reference sequence).

The chain uses TRBV6-2 or TRBV6-3 and TRBJ1-5, with unresolved D. Trimming removed 2 bases from V and 0 bases from J, with 11 bases in between. There are 16 residues in the CDR3. CDR1 MNHEY and CDR2 SVGEGT come from the germline V gene. CDR3 sequence: CASSYTPYYSNQPQHF. The CDR3, as DNA: TGTGCCAGCAGTTACACCCCCTATTATAGCAATCAGCCCCAGCATTTT.

This clonotype was detected ten times or more. The chain uses TRBV12-3 or TRBV12-4 and TRBJ2-2; 9 nucleotides line up with TRBD1. With V trimmed by 6 bases and J by 5 bases, 4 bases remained unmatched. The CDR3 totals 14 residues. CDR3 in amino acids: CASRRDRVTGELFF. In nucleotides, the CDR3 is TGTGCCAGCAGGAGGGACAGGGTTACCGGGGAGCTGTTTTTT.

This clonotype was seen many times. The chain has TRBV6-1 and TRBJ1-3; D gene uncertain. Germline loops: CDR1 MNHNS, CDR2 SASEGT. Trimming removed 6 bases at V and 3 bases at J, with 3 bases between. This CDR3 comprises 11 residues. This chain's CDR3 is CASRLGNTIYF. CDR3 coding DNA: TGTGCCAGCAGACTTGGAAACACCATATATTTT.

This clonotype has ten or more counts. The rearrangement links TRBV4-1 to TRBJ2-7; 9 bases are a match to TRBD1. Germline V gene data show CDR1 as MGHRA and CDR2 as YSYEKL. Trimming cost V 0 bases and J 5 bases; bases outside gene matches: 8. CDR3 length equals 16 residues. Here the CDR3 DNA reads TGCGCCAGCAGCCAAGACAGGACAGGGGCAGTGAACGAGCAGTACTTC. Its translation is CASSQDRTGAVNEQYF.

In its sample, this clonotype was seen many times. This rearrangement joins TRBV6-5 to TRBJ1-1; weak D call: TRBD1 (5 bases). V lost 8 bases and J lost 5, with 15 bases in between. Germline V CDR1 and CDR2: MNHEY, SVGAGI. There are 13 residues in the CDR3. The CDR3 bases are TGTGCCAGCGATAAGGGGCGAGGAACTGAAGCTTTCTTT. It yields the protein CASDKGRGTEAFF.

A remark on this clonotype: Germline is not matched at one junction end, which may reflect a read error. The CDR3: CASSQEFRGQETQYF. In nucleotides, the CDR3 is TGTGCCAGCAGCCAAGAATTCAGGGGGCAAGAGACGCAGTACTTC. The chain carries TRBV4-2 and TRBJ2-5; 8 bases map to TRBD1. The V gene's germline CDR1 is LGHNA and CDR2 YNFKEQ. The CDR3 totals 15 residues.

Many counts were recorded for this clonotype. This rearrangement joins TRBV12-3 or TRBV12-4 to TRBJ1-1; D perhaps matches TRBD1 (5 bases). Trimming pared 1 base from V and 3 bases from J, leaving 12 bases between. The CDR3 extends over 15 amino acids. The CDR3: CASSLGGGGYTEAFF. The CDR3 DNA sequence: TGTGCCAGCAGTTTAGGGGGGGGAGGGTACACTGAAGCTTTCTTT.